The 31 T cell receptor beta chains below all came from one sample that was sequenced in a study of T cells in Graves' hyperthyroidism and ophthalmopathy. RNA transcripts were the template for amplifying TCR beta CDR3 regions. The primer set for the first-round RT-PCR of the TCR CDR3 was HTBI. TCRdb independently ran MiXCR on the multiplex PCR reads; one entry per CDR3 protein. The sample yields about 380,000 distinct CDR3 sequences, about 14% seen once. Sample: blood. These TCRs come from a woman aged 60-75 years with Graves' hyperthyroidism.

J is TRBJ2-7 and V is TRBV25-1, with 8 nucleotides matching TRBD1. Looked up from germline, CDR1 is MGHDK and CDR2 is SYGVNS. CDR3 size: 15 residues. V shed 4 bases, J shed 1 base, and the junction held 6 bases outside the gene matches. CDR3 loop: CASSAWTGRSYEQYF. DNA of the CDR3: TGTGCCAGCAGTGCGTGGACAGGGAGATCCTACGAGCAGTACTTC.

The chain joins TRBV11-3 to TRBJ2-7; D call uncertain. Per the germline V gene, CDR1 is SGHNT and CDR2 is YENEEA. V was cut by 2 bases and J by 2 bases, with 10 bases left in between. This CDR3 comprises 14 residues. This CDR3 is CASSLSGSTYEQYF. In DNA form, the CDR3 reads TGTGCCAGCAGCTTATCTGGCTCCACCTACGAGCAGTACTTC.

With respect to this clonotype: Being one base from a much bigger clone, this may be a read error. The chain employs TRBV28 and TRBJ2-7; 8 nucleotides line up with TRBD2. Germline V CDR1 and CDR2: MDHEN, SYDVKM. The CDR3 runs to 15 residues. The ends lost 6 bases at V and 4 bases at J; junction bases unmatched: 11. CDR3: CASSASGGRGYEQYF. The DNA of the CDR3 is TGTGCCAGCAGCGCAAGCGGGGGTAGGGGTTACGAGCAGTACTTC.

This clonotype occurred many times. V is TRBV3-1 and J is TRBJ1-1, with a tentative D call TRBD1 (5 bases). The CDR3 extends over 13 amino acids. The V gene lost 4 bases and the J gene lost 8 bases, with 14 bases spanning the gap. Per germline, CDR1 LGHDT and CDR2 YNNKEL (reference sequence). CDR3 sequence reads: CASSRVIGGEAFF. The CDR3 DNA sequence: TGTGCCAGCAGCCGCGTAATCGGGGGAGAAGCTTTCTTT.

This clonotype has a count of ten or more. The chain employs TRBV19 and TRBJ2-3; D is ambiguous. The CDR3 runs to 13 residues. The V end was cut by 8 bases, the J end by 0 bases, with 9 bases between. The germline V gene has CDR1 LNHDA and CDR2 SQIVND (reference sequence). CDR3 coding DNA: TGTGCCAGTGGTTGGGGTAGCACAGATACGCAGTATTTT. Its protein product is CASGWGSTDTQYF.

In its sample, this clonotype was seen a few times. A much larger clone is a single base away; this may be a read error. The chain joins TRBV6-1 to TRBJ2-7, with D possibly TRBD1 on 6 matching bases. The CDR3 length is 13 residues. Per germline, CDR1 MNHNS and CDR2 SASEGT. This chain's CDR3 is CVITDSYSYEQYF. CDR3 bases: TGTGTCATCACGGACAGTTACTCCTACGAGCAGTACTTC.

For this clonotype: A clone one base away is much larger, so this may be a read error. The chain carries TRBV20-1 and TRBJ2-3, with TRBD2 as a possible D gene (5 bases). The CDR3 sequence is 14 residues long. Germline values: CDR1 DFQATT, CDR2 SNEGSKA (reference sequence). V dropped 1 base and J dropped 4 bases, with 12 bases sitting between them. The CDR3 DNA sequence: TGCAGTGCTAGAGTGTCGGGAAGAGCAGATACGCAGTATTTT. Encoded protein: CSARVSGRADTQYF.

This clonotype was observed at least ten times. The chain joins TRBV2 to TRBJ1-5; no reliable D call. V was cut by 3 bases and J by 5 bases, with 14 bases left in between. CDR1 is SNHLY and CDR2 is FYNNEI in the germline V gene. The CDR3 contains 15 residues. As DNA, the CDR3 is TGTGCCAGCAGTGAGGGTTGGCCAGGAGATCAGCCCCAGCATTTT. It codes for CASSEGWPGDQPQHF.

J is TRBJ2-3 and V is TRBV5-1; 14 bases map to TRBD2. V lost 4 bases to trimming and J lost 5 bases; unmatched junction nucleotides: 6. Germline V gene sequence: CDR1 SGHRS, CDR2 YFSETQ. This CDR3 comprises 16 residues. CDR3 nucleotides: TGCGCCAGCAGCCCCGGACTAGCGGGGGGTCAAGATACGCAGTATTTT. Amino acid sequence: CASSPGLAGGQDTQYF. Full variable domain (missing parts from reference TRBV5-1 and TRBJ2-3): KAGVTQTPRYLIKTRGQQVTLSCSPISGHRSVSWYQQTPGQGLQFLFEYFSETQRNKGNFPGRFSGRQFSNSRSEMNVSTLELGDSALYLCASSPGLAGGQDTQYFGPGTRLTVL.

The CDR3 bases are TGTGCCAGCAGTGAAAGGGCGGGACGCACCGGGGAGCTGTTTTTT. Translating it yields CASSERAGRTGELFF. This chain uses TRBV2 with TRBJ2-2, with D possibly matching TRBD2 (6 bases). V lost 2 bases to trimming and J lost 4 bases, with 11 bases between them. The CDR3 spans 15 residues. CDR1 and CDR2 (germline): SNHLY, FYNNEI.

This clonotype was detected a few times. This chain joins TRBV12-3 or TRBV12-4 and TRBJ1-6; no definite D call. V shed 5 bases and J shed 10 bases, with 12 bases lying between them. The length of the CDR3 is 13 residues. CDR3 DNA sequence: TGTGCCAGCAGTCCGTCGACACGATCACCCCTCCACTTT. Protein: CASSPSTRSPLHF.

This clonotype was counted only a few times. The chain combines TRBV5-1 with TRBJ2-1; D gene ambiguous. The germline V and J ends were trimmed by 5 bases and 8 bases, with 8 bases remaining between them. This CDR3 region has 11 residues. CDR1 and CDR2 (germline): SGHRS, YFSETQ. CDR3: CASRKWDEQFF. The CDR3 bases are TGCGCCAGCAGGAAGTGGGATGAGCAGTTCTTC.

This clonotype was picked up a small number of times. CDR3 DNA sequence: TGTGCCAGCAGCTCCTCCGGGGCCCCCTATAATTCACCCCTCCACTTT. Residues: CASSSSGAPYNSPLHF. This chain connects TRBV7-9 to TRBJ1-6; TRBD1 is a possible D gene (5 bases). With 4 bases removed from V and 2 bases from J, the gap between germline ends came to 12 bases. The CDR3 consists of 16 residues. Germline CDR1 and CDR2: SEHNR and FQNEAQ (reference sequence). Combining the CDR3 with reference TRBV7-9 and TRBJ1-6 gives the whole variable domain DTGVSQNPRHKITKRGQNVTFRCDPISEHNRLYWYRQTLGQGPEFLTYFQNEAQLEKSRLLSDRFSAERPKGSFSTLEIQRTEQGDSAMYLCASSSSGAPYNSPLHFGNGTRLTVT.

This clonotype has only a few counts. The CDR3 bases are TGTGCCAGCAGCTCGGGACAGGGGGAGGGCTATGGCTACACCTTC. Its translation is CASSSGQGEGYGYTF. V gene TRBV5-8 combines with J gene TRBJ1-2; 11 positions match TRBD1. Germline V CDR1 and CDR2: SGHTS, YDEGEE. The CDR3 spans 15 residues. Losses at the gene ends were 3 bases for V and 4 bases for J; bases not matched to a gene: 5.

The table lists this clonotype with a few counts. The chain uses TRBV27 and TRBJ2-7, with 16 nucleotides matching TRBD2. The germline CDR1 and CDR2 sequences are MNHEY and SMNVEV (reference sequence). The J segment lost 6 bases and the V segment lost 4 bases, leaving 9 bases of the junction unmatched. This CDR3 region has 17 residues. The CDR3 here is CASSSPGLAGGRGEQYF. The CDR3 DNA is TGTGCCAGCAGTTCACCGGGACTAGCGGGAGGGCGCGGCGAGCAGTACTTC.

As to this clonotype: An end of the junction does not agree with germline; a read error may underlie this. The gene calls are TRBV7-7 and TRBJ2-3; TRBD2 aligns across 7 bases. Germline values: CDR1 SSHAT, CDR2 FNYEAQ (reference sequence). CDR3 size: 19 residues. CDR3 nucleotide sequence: TGTGCTAGCAGCTTATGGCTCTCTGGCGGGAGTACTCTCACAGATACGCAGTATTTT. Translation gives CASSLWLSGGSTLTDTQYF.

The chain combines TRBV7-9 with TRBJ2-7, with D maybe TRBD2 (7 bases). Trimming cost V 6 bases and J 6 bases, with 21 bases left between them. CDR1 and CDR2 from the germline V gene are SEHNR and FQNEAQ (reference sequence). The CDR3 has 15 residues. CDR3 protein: CASSSGGGRSSEQYF. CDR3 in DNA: TGTGCCAGCAGTTCGGGGGGCGGGAGATCTAGCGAGCAGTACTTC.

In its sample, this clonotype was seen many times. The CDR3: CAWRRGLAGTYEQYF. CDR3 in DNA: TGTGCCTGGAGGAGAGGACTAGCGGGAACCTACGAGCAGTACTTC. The chain couples TRBV30 to TRBJ2-7, with TRBD2 identical over 12 bases. From germline, CDR1 is GTSNPN and CDR2 SVGIG (reference sequence). V gave up 3 bases and J gave up 2 bases; unmatched junction bases: 5. The CDR3 spans 15 residues.

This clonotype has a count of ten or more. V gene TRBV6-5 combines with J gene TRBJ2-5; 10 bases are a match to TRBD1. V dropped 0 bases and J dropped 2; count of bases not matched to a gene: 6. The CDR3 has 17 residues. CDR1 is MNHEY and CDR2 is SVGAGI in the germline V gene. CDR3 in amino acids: CASSYSIGTGAQETQYF. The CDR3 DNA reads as TGTGCCAGCAGTTACTCGATTGGGACAGGGGCACAAGAGACCCAGTACTTC.

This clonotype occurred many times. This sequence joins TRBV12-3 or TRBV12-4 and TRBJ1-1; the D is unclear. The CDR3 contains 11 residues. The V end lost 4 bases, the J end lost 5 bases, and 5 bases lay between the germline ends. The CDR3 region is CASSSGTEAFF. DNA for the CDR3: TGTGCCAGCAGTTCCGGGACTGAAGCTTTCTTT.

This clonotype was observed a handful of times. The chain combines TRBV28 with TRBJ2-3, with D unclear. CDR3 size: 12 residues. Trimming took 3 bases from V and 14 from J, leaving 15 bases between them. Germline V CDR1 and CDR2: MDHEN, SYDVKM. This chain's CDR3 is CASSLTPLRWYF. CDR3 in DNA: TGTGCCAGCAGTTTGACCCCCCTCCGATGGTATTTT.

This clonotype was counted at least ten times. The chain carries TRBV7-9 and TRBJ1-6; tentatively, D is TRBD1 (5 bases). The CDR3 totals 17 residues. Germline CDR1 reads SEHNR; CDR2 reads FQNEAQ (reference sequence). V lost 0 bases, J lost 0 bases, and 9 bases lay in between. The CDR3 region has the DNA TGTGCCAGCAGCTTAGCGGAGACAGTCTCCTATAATTCACCCCTCCACTTT. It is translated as CASSLAETVSYNSPLHF.

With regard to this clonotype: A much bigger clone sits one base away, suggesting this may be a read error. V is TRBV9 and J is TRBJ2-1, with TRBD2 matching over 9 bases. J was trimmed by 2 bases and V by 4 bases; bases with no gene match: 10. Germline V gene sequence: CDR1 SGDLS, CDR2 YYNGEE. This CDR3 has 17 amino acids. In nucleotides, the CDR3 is TGTGCCAGCAGCCCACCGGCGGGGACTAGCACCTACAATGAGCAGTTCTTC. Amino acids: CASSPPAGTSTYNEQFF.

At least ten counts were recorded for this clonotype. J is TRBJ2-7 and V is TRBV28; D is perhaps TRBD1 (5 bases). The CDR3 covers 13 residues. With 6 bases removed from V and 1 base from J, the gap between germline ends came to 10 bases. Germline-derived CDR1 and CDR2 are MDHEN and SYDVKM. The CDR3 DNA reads TGTGCCAGCAGGGCGACAGCTTCCTACGAGCAGTACTTC. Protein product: CASRATASYEQYF.

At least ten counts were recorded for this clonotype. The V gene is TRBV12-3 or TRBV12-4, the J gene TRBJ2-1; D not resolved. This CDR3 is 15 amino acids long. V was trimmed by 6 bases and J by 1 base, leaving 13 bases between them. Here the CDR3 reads CASSPGALSYNEQFF. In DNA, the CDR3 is TGTGCCAGCAGCCCGGGCGCCCTTTCCTACAATGAGCAGTTCTTC.

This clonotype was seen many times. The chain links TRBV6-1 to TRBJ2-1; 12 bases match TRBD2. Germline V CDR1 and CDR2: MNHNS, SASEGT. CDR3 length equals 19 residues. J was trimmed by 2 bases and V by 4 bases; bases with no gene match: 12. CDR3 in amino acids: CASSGRRLAGERAYNEQFF. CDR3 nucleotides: TGTGCCAGCAGTGGACGACGACTAGCGGGAGAAAGAGCCTACAATGAGCAGTTCTTC.

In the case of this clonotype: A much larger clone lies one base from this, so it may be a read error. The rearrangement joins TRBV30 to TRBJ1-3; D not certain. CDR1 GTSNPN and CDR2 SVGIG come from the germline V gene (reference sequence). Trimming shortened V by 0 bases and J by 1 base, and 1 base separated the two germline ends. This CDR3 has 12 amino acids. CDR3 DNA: TGTGCCTGGAGTGTATCTGGAAACACCATATATTTT. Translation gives CAWSVSGNTIYF.

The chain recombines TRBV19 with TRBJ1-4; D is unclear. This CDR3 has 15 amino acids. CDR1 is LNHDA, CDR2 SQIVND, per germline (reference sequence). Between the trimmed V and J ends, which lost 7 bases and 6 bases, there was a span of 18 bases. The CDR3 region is CASTTLGISDEKLFF. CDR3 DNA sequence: TGTGCCAGTACTACCCTTGGGATAAGCGATGAAAAACTGTTTTTT.

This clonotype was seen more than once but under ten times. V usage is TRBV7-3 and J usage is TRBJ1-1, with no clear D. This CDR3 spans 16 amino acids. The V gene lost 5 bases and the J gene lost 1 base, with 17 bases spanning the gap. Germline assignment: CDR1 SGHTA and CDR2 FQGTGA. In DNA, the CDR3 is TGTGCCAGCAGCGAGAAAGGACGGACGGGGAACACTGAAGCTTTCTTT. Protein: CASSEKGRTGNTEAFF.

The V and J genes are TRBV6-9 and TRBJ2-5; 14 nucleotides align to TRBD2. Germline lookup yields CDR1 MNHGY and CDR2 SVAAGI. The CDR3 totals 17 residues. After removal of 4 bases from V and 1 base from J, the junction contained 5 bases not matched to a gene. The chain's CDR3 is CASSSLTSGRAQETQYF. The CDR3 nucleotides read TGTGCCAGCAGTTCTCTGACTAGCGGGAGGGCCCAAGAGACCCAGTACTTC.

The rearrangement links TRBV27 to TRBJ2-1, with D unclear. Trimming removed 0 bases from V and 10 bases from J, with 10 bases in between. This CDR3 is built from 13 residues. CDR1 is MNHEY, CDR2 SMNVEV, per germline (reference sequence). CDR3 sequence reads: CASSLSWGGEQFF. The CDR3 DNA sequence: TGTGCCAGCAGTTTATCGTGGGGTGGGGAGCAGTTCTTC.